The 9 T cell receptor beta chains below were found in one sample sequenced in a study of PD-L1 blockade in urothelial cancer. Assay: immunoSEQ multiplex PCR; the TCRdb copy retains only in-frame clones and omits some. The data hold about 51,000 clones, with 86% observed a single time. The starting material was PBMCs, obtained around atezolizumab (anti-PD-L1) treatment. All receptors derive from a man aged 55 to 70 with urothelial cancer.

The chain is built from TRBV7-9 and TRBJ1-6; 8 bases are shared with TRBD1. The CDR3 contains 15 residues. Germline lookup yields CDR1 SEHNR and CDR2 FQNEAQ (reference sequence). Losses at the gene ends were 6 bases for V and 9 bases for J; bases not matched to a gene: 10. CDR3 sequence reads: CASRQAGQESSPLHF. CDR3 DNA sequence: TGTGCCAGCAGGCAAGCGGGACAGGAGAGTTCACCCCTCCACTTT.

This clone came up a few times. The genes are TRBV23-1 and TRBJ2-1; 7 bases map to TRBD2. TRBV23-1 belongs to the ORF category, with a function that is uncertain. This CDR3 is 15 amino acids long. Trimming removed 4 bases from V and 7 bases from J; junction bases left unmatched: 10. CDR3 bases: TGCGCCAGCAGTCCCCCAGGACCGCGGGAGAATGAGCAGTTCTTC. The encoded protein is CASSPPGPRENEQFF.

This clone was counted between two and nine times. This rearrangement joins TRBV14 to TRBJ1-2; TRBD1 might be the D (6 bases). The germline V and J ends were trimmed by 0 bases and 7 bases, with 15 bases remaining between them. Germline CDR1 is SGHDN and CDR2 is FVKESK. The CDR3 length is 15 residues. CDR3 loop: CASSQDRGGSRGYTF. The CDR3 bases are TGTGCCAGCAGCCAAGATCGTGGGGGCTCGCGTGGCTACACCTTC.

The CDR3 sequence is CASSGENTEAFF. CDR3 sequence (DNA): TGTGCCAGCAGCGGGGAGAACACTGAAGCTTTCTTT. The chain has TRBV6-1 and TRBJ1-1; D is ambiguous. Germline lookup yields CDR1 MNHNS and CDR2 SASEGT. The CDR3 loop spans 12 amino acids. Trimming cost V 6 bases and J 1 base, with 6 bases left between them.

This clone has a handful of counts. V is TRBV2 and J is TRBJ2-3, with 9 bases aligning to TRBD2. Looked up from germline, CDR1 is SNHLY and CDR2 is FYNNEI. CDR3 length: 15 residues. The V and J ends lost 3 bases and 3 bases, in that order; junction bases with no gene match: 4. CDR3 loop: CASSDAGGPTDTQYF. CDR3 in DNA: TGTGCCAGCAGTGATGCGGGAGGGCCGACAGATACGCAGTATTTT.

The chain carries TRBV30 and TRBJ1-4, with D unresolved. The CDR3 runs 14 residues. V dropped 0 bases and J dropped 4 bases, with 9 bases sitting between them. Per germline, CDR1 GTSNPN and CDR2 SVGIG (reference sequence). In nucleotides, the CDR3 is TGTGCCTGGAGTGTCGGGAGGGATAATGAAAAACTGTTTTTT. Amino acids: CAWSVGRDNEKLFF.

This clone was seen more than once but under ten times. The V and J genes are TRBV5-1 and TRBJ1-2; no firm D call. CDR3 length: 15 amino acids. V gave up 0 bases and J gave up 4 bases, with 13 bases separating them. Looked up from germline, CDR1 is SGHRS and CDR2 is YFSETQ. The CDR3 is CASSLAGEVSYGYTF. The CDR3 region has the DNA TGCGCCAGCAGCTTGGCCGGGGAGGTTAGCTATGGCTACACCTTC.

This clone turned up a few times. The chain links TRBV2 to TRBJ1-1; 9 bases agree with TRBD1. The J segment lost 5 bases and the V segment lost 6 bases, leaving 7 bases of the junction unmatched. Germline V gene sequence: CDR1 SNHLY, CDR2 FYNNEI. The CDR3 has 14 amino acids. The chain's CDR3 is CASRGDRGITEAFF. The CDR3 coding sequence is TGTGCCAGCAGGGGCGACAGGGGGATTACTGAAGCTTTCTTT.

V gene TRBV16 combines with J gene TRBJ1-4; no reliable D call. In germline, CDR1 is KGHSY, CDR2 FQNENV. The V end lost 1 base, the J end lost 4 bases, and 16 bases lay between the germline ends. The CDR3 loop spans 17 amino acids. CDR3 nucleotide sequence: TGTGCCAGCAGCCAATTCAGGAAGGCAGAGAATAATGAAAAACTGTTTTTT. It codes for CASSQFRKAENNEKLFF.